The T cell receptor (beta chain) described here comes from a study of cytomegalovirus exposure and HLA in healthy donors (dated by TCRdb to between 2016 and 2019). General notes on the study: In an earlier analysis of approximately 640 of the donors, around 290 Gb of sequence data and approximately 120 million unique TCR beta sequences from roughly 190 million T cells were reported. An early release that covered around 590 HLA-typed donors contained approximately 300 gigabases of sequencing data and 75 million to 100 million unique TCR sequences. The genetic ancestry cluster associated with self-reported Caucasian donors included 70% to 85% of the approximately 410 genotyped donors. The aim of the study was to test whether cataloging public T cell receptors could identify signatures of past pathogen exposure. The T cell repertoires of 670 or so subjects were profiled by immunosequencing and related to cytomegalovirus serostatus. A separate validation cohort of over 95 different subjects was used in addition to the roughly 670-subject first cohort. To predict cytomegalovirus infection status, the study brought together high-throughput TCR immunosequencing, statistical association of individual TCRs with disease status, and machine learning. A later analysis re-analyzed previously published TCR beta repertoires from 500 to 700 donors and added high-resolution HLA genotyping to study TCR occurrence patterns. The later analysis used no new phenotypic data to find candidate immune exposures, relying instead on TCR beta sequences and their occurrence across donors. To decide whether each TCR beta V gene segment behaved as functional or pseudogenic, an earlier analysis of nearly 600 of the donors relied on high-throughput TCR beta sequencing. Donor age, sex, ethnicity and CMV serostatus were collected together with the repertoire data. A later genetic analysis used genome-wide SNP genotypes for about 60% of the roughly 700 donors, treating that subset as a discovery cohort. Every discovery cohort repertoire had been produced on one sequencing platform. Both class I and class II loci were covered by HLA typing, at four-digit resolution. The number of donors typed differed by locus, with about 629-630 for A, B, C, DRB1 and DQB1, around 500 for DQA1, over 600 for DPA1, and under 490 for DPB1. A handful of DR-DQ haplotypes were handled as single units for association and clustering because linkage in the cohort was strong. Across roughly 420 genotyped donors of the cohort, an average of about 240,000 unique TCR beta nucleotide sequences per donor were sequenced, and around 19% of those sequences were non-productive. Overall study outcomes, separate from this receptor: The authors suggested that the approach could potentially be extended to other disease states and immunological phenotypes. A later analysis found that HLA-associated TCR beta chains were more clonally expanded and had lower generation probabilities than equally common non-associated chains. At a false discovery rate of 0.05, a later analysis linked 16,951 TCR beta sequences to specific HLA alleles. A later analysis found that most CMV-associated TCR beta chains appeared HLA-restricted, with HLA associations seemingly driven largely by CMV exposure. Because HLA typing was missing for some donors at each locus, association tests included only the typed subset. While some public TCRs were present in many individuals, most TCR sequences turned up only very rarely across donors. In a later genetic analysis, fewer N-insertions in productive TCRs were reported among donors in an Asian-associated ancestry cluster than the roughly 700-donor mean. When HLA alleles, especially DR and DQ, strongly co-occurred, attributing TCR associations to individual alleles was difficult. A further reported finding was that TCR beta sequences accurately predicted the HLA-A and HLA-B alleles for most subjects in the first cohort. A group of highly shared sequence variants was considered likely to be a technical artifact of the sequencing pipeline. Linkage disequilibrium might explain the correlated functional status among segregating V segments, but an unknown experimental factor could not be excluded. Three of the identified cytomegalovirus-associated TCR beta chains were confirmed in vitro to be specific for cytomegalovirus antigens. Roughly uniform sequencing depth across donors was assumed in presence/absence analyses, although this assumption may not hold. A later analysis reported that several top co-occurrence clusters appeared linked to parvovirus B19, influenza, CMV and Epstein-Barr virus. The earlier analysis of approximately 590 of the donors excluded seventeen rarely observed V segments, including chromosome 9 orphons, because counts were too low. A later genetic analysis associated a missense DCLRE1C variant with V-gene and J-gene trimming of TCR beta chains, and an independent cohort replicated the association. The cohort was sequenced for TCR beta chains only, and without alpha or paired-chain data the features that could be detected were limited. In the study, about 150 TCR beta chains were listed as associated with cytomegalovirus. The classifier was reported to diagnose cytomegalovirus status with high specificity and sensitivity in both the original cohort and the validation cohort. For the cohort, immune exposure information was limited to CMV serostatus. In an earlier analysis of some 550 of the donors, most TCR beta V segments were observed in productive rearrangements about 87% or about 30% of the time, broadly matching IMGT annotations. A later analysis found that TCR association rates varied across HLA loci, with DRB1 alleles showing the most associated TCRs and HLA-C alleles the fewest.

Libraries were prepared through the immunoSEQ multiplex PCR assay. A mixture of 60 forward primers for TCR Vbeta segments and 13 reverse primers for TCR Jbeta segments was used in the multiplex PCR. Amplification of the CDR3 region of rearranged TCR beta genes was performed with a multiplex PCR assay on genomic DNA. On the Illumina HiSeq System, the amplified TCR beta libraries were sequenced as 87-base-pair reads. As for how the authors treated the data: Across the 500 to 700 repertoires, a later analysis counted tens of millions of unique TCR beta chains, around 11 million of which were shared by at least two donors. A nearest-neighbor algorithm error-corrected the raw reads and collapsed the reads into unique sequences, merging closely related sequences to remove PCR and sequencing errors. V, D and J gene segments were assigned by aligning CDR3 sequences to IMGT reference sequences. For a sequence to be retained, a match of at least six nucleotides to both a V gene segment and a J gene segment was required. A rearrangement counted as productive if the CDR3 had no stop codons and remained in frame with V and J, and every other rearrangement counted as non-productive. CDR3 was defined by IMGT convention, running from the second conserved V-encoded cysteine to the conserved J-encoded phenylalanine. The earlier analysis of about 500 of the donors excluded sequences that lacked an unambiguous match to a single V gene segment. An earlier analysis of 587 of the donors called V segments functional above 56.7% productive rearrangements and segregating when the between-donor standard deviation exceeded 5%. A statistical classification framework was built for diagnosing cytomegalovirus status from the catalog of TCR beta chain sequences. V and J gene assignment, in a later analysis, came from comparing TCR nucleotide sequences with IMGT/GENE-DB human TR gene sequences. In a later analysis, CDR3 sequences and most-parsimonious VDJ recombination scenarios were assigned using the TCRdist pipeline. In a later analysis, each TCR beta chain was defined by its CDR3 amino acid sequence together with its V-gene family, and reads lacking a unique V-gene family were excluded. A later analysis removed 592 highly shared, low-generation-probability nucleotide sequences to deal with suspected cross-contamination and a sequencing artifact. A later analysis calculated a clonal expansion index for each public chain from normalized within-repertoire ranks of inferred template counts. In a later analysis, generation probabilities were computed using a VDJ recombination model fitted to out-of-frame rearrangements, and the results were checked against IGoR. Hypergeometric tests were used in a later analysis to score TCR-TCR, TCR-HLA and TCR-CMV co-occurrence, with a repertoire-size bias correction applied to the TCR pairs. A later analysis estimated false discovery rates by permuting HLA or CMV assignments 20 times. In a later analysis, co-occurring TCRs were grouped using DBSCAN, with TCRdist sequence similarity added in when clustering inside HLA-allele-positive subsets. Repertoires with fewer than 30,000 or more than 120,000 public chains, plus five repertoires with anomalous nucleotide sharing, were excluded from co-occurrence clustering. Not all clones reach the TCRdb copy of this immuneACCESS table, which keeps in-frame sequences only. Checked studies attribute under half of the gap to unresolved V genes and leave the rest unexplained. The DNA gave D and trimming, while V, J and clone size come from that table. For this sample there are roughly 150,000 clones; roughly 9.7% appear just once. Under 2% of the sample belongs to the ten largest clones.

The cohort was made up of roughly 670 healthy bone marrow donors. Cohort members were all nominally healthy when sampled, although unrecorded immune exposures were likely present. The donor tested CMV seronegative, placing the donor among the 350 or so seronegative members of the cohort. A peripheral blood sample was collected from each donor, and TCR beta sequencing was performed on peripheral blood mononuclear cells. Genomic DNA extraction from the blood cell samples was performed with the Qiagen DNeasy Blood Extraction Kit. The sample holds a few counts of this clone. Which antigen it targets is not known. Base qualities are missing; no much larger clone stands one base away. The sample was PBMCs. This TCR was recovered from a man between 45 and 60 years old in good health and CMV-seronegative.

The CDR3 protein is CAHHRGTEAFF. The nucleotide sequence is TGTGCCCATCACAGGGGAACTGAAGCTTTCTTT. In this chain, TRBV30 is recombined with TRBJ1-1, with 7 bases in between that match TRBD1. V lost 8 bases and J lost 5 bases, and the count of bases not matched to a germline gene is 5. For CDR1 and CDR2, the germline V gene (reference sequence) lists GTSNPN and SVGIG. Measured from the cysteine to the phenylalanine, the CDR3 is 11 residues long. The CDR3 DNA has 33 bases and is translated from base 1. Joined to the reference TRBV30 and TRBJ1-1 proteins, this CDR3 gives the full variable domain: SQTIHQWPATLVQPVGSPLSLECTVEGTSNPNLYWYRQAAGRGLQLLFYSVGIGQISSEVPQNLSASRPQDRQFILSSKKLLLSDSGFYLCAHHRGTEAFFGQGTRLTVV.